The clone carrying this TCR beta chain was detected once. Its antigen remains unknown. Documented time point: baseline pretreatment blood. Stated treatment: 15 Gy SBRT to primary tumor, nephrectomy 4 weeks later. Blood was sampled at baseline, 2 weeks and 4 weeks after SBRT. This renal cell carcinoma was of the clear cell type. The CDR3 is made up of 16 amino acids. V lost 0 bases, J lost 7 bases, and 6 bases stayed unmatched. Looked up from germline, CDR1 is SNHLY and CDR2 is FYNNEI. TCRdb's table, derived via immunoSEQ multiplex PCR, lists solely in-frame clones and lacks some. This table holds 150,000 or so clones, 88% found once. The record originates from a study of radiation and T cells in renal cell carcinoma. Study conclusions and caveats: In blood, top tumor clones expanded by 2 weeks, shrinking by 4.

The chain joins TRBV2 to TRBJ2-1; TRBD1 agrees at 10 bases. The sample in question was blood, obtained from a patient whose treatment included radiotherapy and nephrectomy. The sequence was collected from a woman between 65 and 79 years old with renal cell carcinoma. The CDR3 DNA follows: TGTGCCAGCAGTGAAGCGCTGAGGACAGGGGGTAATGAGCAGTTCTTC. Translation: CASSEALRTGGNEQFF.